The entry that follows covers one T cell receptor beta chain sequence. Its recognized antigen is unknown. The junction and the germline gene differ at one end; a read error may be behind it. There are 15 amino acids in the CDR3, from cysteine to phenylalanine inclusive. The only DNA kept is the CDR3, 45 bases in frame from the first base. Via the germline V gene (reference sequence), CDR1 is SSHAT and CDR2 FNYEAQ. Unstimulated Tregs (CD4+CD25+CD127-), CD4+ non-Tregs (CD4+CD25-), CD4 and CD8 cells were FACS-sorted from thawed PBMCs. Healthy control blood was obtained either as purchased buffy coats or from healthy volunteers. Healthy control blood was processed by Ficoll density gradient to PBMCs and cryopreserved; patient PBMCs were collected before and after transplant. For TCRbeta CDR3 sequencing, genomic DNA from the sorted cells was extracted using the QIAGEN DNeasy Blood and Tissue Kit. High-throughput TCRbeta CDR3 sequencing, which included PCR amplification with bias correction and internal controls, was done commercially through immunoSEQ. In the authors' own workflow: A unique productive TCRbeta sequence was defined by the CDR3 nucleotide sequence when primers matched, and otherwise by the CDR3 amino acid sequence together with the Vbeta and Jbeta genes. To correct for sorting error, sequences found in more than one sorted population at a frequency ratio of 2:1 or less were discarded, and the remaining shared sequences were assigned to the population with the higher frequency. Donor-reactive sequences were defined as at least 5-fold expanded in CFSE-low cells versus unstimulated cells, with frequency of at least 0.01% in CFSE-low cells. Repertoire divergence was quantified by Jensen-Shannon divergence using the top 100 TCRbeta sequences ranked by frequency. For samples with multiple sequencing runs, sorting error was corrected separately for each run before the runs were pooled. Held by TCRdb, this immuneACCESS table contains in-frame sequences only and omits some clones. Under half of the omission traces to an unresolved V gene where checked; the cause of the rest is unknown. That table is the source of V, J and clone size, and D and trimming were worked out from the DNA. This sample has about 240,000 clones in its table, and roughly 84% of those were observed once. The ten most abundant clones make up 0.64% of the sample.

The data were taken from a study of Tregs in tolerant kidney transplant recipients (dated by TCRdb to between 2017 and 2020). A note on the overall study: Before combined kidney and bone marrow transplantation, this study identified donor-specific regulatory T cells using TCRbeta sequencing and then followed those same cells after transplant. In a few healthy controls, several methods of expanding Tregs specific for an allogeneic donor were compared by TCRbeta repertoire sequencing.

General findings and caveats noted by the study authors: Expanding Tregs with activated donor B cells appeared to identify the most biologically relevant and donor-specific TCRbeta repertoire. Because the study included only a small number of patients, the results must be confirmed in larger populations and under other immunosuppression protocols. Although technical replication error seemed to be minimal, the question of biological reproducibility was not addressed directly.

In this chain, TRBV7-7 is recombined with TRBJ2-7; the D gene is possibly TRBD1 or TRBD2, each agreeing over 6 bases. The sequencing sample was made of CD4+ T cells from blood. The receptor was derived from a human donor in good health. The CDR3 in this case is CASSPGGGSSYEQYF. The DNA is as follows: TGTGCTAGCAGCCCCGGAGGGGGGAGCTCCTACGAGCAGTACTTC.